These 12 T cell receptor beta chains share one sample of origin, sequenced in a study of cytomegalovirus exposure and HLA in healthy donors. A multiplex PCR was run with 60 Vbeta primers and 13 Jbeta primers. Produced via immunoSEQ multiplex PCR; TCRdb's table is partial and in-frame only. The table has roughly 140,000 clones, 50% to 75% seen once. Sequencing was carried out using PBMCs. Receptors were obtained from a woman aged 25-40 years in good health and CMV-seropositive.

The rearrangement links TRBV15 to TRBJ2-7, with D possibly matching TRBD2 (6 bases). V was shortened by 5 bases and J by 3 bases, with 17 bases between the two germline ends. The CDR3 runs 15 residues. From germline, CDR1 is LNHNV and CDR2 YYDKDF (reference sequence). The CDR3 region is CATSGTSRRLYEQYF. In DNA, the CDR3 is TGTGCCACCAGCGGGACTTCGAGAAGACTCTACGAGCAGTACTTC.

The chain is built from TRBV28 and TRBJ2-7, with D uncertain. Trimming pared 7 bases from V and 3 bases from J, leaving 16 bases between. Germline-derived CDR1 and CDR2 are MDHEN and SYDVKM. The CDR3 consists of 14 residues. The CDR3 nucleotides read TGTGCCAGCACAGTTCGGTACGGCGGCTACGAGCAGTACTTC. Residues: CASTVRYGGYEQYF.

The rearrangement links TRBV6-1 to TRBJ2-5; 11 bases fit TRBD2. The DNA end is a closer match to TRBJ2-7, so the J assignment may be wrong. Germline V gene sequence: CDR1 MNHNS, CDR2 SASEGT. There are 15 residues in the CDR3. CDR3 nucleotides: TGTGCCAGCAGGCCCGGGGCTAGCGGGAGGTACGAGCAGTACTTC. It codes for CASRPGASGRYEQYF.

The V and J genes are TRBV4-1 and TRBJ1-2; 9 nucleotides align to TRBD1. CDR1 and CDR2 from the germline V gene are MGHRA and YSYEKL. Germline trimming cut 1 base from V and 4 bases from J; bases unmatched to any gene: 1. The CDR3 runs to 14 residues. The CDR3 DNA sequence: TGCGCCAGCAGCCAAGGGGACAGGGCCTATGGCTACACCTTC. Encoded protein: CASSQGDRAYGYTF.

The V gene is TRBV4-2, the J gene TRBJ2-7; 14 nucleotides match TRBD2. The CDR3 runs to 18 residues. Trimming cost V 4 bases and J 3 bases; bases outside gene matches: 11. The germline V gene has CDR1 LGHNA and CDR2 YNFKEQ. The CDR3 region has the DNA TGTGCCAGCAGCCCGACTAGCGGGAGGGCCGGTGTCCTCTACGAGCAGTACTTC. The encoded protein is CASSPTSGRAGVLYEQYF.

This chain uses TRBV6-5 with TRBJ1-3; possible D gene TRBD1, 6 bases. Germline CDR1 reads MNHEY; CDR2 reads SVGAGI. With 4 bases removed from V and 4 bases from J, the gap between germline ends came to 11 bases. The CDR3 consists of 14 residues. The CDR3 sequence is CASSLTGPGNTIYF. The CDR3 bases are TGTGCCAGCAGTTTGACAGGACCGGGAAACACCATATATTTT.

This clone appeared once. The V call is TRBV27, the J call TRBJ2-4; 7 positions agree with TRBD2. Looked up from germline, CDR1 is MNHEY and CDR2 is SMNVEV (reference sequence). V dropped 4 bases and J dropped 0; count of bases not matched to a gene: 6. The CDR3 is 16 amino acids. In DNA, the CDR3 is TGTGCCAGCAGTTGGGAGGGACTCCGAGCCAAAAACATTCAGTACTTC. Encoded protein: CASSWEGLRAKNIQYF.

The rearrangement joins TRBV30 to TRBJ2-7; TRBD2 is a possible D gene (5 bases). Looked up from germline, CDR1 is GTSNPN and CDR2 is SVGIG (reference sequence). This CDR3 spans 12 amino acids. In nucleotides, the CDR3 is TGTGCTTATAATAGCGCCAACTACGAGCAGTACTTC. As protein: CAYNSANYEQYF.

The chain links TRBV10-3 to TRBJ2-2; D is ambiguous. Germline V gene lookup returns CDR1 ENHRY and CDR2 SYGVKD. The CDR3 sequence is 15 residues long. V lost 4 bases and J lost 0, with 9 bases in between. Written as DNA, the CDR3 is TGTGCCATCAGTGTTAACTCTGCGAACACCGGGGAGCTGTTTTTT. This sequence encodes CAISVNSANTGELFF.

This sequence joins TRBV5-1 and TRBJ1-6, with 7 bases fitting TRBD1. Per the germline V gene, CDR1 is SGHRS and CDR2 is YFSETQ. CDR3 length: 14 residues. Trimming at V came to 0 bases and at J to 8 bases, leaving 2 bases not matched to a gene. CDR3 nucleotides: TGCGCCAGCAGCTTGGTAACAGGGGATTCACCCCTCCACTTT. Its translation: CASSLVTGDSPLHF. The complete variable domain, with remaining parts taken from reference TRBV5-1 and TRBJ1-6, reads KAGVTQTPRYLIKTRGQQVTLSCSPISGHRSVSWYQQTPGQGLQFLFEYFSETQRNKGNFPGRFSGRQFSNSRSEMNVSTLELGDSALYLCASSLVTGDSPLHFGNGTRLTVT.

By frequency in the sample, this clone is medium-sized (0.01 to 0.1%). The rearrangement links TRBV6-1 to TRBJ1-1; no definite D call. This CDR3 contains 11 residues. The V gene lost 8 bases and the J gene lost 4 bases, with 8 bases spanning the gap. Per germline, CDR1 MNHNS and CDR2 SASEGT. The CDR3 region is CASPGLTEAFF. CDR3 bases: TGTGCCAGCCCAGGACTCACTGAAGCTTTCTTT.

The V call is TRBV7-3, the J call TRBJ1-5; D not resolved. The CDR3 runs to 14 residues. From germline, CDR1 is SGHTA and CDR2 FQGTGA. V was cut by 1 base and J by 5 bases, with 9 bases left in between. The CDR3 sequence is CASSLKRVDQPQHF. The CDR3 nucleotides read TGTGCCAGCAGCTTAAAGCGCGTTGATCAGCCCCAGCATTTT.